The source of this T cell receptor (beta chain) is a study of CD8 T cells in Susac syndrome. Random hexamers were used to reverse transcribe the RNA input (about 0.45 to 1 ug). The amplification used immunoSEQ multiplex PCR on TCR beta CDR3; it spanned 54 Vbeta and 13 Jbeta. TCRdb re-analysed the immunoSEQ multiplex PCR reads in MiXCR, keeping a single row per CDR3 protein. This table has 130,000 or so distinct CDR3 sequences, around 85% appearing once. This CDR3 contains 13 residues. Per germline, CDR1 SGHTA and CDR2 FQGNSA. Trimming stripped 1 base from V and 6 bases from J, with 6 bases between. TCR beta was sequenced from blood CD8+ and CD4+ T cells. Relapsing-remitting disease, either stable or active, was present in the treatment-naive patients who were the multiple sclerosis controls. Negative isolation yielded the CD8+ and CD4+ T cells, while FACS enriched the TEMRA cells.

The sequence was obtained from a human donor with multiple sclerosis. Specimen: CD8+ T cells from PBMCs. This chain uses TRBV7-2 with TRBJ2-2; tentative D call: TRBD1 (5 bases). The CDR3 sequence is CASSLEGPGELFF. CDR3 in DNA: TGTGCCAGCAGCTTAGAGGGGCCCGGGGAGCTGTTTTTT.